This T cell receptor (beta chain) was profiled in a study of blood T cell repertoires in COVID-19. The CDR3 has 16 amino acids. In germline, CDR1 is MDHEN, CDR2 SYDVKM. V shed 5 bases, J shed 2 bases, and the junction held 12 bases outside the gene matches. Here immunoSEQ multiplex PCR was the method, and the copy in TCRdb shows in-frame clones only, minus some. The data contain 350,000 to 400,000 clones, approximately 88% of them singletons. The rearrangement links TRBV28 to TRBJ2-7, with 7 nucleotides matching TRBD1. The sequenced sample consisted of peripheral blood. This TCR was recovered from a woman in her twenties or thirties with COVID-19, enrolled during active disease. DNA of the CDR3: TGTGCCAGCAGTACCCAGACAGGGATGGGGCCCTACGAGCAGTACTTC. Its translation is CASSTQTGMGPYEQYF. Looking up the rest from reference TRBV28 and TRBJ2-7 gives the full variable domain: DVKVTQSSRYLVKRTGEKVFLECVQDMDHENMFWYRQDPGLGLRLIYFSYDVKMKEKGDIPEGYSVSREKKERFSLILESASTNQTSMYLCASSTQTGMGPYEQYFGPGTRLTVT.